This T cell receptor beta chain is drawn from a study of blood T cell repertoires in COVID-19. For the study at large: Spain, Italy and the United States supplied samples that represented acute and convalescent COVID-19.

The germline gives CDR1 GTSNPN, CDR2 SVGIG (reference sequence). V lost 0 bases and J 7 bases, leaving 10 bases between the germline ends. The CDR3 has 13 residues. In the study's own analysis: Cell counts per sample came from amplifying reference gene primers. Method: immunoSEQ multiplex PCR; TCRdb's copy keeps in-frame clones and lacks some. V and J calls and clone size come straight from that table; D and trimming were deduced from the DNA. The repertoire holds fewer than 500,000 clones, with approximately 90% as singletons. Symptom resolution, clearance, or two negative PCRs marked the recovered donors of Cohort 3.

The rearrangement links TRBV30 to TRBJ2-1, with D possibly TRBD2 on 6 matching bases. The TCR was taken from a young man who had recovered from COVID-19. The sequencing sample was made of PBMCs or T cells enriched from blood (not recorded which). The CDR3 loop reads CAWSVKGRNEQFF. In DNA, the CDR3 is TGTGCCTGGAGTGTGAAAGGGAGGAATGAGCAGTTCTTC.